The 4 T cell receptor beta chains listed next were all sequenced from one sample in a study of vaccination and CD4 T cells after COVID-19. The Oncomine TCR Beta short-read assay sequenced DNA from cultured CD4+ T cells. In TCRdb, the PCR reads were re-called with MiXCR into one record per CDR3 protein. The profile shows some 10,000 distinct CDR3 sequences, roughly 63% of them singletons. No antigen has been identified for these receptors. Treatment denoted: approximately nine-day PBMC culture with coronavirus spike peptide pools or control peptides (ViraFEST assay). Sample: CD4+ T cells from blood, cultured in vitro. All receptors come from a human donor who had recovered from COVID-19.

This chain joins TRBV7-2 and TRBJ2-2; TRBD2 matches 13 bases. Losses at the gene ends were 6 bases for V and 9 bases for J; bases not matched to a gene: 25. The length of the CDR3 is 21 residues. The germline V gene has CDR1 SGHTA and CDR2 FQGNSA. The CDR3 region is CASSWAGAGLAGTLRDRELFF. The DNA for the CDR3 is TGTGCCAGCAGTTGGGCAGGAGCGGGACTAGCGGGGACATTGCGGGACCGGGAGCTGTTTTTT.

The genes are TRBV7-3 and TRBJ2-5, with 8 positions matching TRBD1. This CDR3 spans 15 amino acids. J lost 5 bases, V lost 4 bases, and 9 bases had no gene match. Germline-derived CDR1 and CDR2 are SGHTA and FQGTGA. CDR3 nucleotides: TGTGCCAGCAGCTCCACAGGGGGTCGGGGGGAGACCCAGTACTTC. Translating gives CASSSTGGRGETQYF. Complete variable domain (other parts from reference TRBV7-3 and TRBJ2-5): GAGVSQTPSNKVTEKGKYVELRCDPISGHTALYWYRQSLGQGPEFLIYFQGTGAADDSGLPNDRFFAVRPEGSVSTLKIQRTERGDSAVYLCASSSTGGRGETQYFGPGTRLLVL.

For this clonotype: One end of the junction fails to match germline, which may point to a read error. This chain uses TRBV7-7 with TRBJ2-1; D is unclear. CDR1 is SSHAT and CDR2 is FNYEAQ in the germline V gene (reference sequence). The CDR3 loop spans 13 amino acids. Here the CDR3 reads CASSLMSKGEQFF. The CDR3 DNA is TGTGCTAGCAGCTTAATGTCTAAGGGCGAGCAGTTCTTC.

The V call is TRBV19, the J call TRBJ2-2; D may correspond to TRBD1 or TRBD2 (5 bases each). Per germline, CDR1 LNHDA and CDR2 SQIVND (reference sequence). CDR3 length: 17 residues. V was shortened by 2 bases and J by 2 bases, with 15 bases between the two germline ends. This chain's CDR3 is CASSIIMRGDNTGELFF. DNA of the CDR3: TGTGCCAGTAGTATAATCATGAGGGGCGATAACACCGGGGAGCTGTTTTTT.